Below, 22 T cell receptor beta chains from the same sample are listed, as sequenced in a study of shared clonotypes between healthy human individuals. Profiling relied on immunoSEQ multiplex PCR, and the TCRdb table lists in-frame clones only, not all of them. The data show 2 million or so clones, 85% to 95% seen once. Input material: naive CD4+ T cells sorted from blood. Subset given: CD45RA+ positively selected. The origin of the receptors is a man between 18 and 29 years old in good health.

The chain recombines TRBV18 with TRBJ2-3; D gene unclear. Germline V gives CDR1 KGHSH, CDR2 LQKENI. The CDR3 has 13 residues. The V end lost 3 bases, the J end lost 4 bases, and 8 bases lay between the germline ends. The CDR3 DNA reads TGTGCCAGCTCACCTTTTCTGGCAGATACGCAGTATTTT. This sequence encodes CASSPFLADTQYF.

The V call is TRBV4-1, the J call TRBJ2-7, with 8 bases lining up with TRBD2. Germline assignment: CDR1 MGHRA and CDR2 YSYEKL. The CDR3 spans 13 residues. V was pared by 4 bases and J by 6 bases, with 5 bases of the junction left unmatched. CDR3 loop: CASSPRSGGEQYF. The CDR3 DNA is TGCGCCAGCAGCCCTAGGAGCGGGGGCGAGCAGTACTTC.

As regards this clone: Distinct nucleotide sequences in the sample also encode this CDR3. In nucleotides, the CDR3 is TGTGCCAGCAGCGTAGAGGGGGCCCAAGAGACCCAGTACTTC. Translating gives CASSVEGAQETQYF. The rearrangement uses TRBV9 and TRBJ2-5; 7 positions agree with TRBD1. This CDR3 has 14 residues. Germline CDR1 is SGDLS and CDR2 is YYNGEE. V shed 0 bases and J 1 base; nucleotides not matched to a gene: 0.

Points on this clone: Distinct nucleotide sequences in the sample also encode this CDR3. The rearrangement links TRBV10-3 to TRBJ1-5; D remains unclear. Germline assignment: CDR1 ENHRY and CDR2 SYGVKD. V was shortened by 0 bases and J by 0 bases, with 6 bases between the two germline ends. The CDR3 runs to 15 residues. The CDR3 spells CAISESGGSNQPQHF. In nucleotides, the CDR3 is TGTGCCATCAGTGAGTCAGGCGGTAGCAATCAGCCCCAGCATTTT.

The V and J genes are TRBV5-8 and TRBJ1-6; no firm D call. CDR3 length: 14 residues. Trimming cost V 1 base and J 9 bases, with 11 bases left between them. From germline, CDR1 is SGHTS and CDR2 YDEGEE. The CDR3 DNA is TGTGCCAGCAGCTTGCAGAGGTTTTCTTCACCCCTCCACTTT. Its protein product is CASSLQRFSSPLHF.

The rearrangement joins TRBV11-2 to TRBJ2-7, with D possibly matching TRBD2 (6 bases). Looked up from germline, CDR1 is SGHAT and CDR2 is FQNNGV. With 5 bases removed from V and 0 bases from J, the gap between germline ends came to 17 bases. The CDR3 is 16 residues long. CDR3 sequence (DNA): TGTGCCAGCAGCCTCCATGAAGCGGGTCTCTCCTACGAGCAGTACTTC. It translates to CASSLHEAGLSYEQYF. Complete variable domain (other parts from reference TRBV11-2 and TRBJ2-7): EAGVAQSPRYKIIEKRQSVAFWCNPISGHATLYWYQQILGQGPKLLIQFQNNGVVDDSQLPKDRFSAERLKGVDSTLKIQPAKLEDSAVYLCASSLHEAGLSYEQYFGPGTRLTVT.

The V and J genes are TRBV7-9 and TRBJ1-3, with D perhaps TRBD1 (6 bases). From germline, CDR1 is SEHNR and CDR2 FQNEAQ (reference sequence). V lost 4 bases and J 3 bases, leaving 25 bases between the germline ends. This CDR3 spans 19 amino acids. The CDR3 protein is CASSSSAGGSLNYGNTIYF. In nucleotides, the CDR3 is TGTGCCAGCAGCTCCTCGGCCGGGGGCAGCCTCAATTATGGAAACACCATATATTTT.

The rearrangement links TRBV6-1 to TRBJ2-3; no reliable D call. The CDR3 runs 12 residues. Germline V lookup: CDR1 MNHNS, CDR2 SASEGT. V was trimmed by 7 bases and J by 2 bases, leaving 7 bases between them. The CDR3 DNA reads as TGTGCCAGCACCCCCTACACAGATACGCAGTATTTT. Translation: CASTPYTDTQYF.

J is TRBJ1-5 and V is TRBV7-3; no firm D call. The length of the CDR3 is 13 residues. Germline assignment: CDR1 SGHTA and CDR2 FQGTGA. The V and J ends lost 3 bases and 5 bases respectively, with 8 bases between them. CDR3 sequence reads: CASSLEAYQPQHF. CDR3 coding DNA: TGTGCCAGCAGCTTGGAGGCTTATCAGCCCCAGCATTTT.

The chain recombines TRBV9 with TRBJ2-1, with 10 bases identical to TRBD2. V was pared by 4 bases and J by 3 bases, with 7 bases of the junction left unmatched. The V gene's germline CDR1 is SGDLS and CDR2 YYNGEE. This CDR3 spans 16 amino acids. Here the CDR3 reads CASSPDPSGSYNEQFF. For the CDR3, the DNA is TGTGCCAGCAGCCCAGATCCTAGCGGGAGCTACAATGAGCAGTTCTTC.

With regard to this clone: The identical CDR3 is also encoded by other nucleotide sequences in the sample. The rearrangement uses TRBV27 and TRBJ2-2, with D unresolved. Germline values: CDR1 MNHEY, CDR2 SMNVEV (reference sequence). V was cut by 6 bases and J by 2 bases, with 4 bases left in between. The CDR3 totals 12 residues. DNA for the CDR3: TGTGCCAGCAGACGAAACACCGGGGAGCTGTTTTTT. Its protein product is CASRRNTGELFF.

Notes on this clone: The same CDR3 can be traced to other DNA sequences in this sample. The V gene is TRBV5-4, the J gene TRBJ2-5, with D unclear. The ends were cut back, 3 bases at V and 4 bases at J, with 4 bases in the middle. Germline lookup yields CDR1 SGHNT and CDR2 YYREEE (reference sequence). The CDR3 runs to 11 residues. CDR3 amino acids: CASSSSETQYF. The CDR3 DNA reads TGTGCCAGCAGCTCCTCAGAGACCCAGTACTTC.

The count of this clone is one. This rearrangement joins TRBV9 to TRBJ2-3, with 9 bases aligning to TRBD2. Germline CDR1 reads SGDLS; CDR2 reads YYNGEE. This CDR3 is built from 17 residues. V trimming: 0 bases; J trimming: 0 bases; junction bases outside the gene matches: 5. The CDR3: CASSVGSSGVSTDTQYF. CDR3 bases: TGTGCCAGCAGCGTAGGGTCTAGCGGGGTTAGCACAGATACGCAGTATTTT.

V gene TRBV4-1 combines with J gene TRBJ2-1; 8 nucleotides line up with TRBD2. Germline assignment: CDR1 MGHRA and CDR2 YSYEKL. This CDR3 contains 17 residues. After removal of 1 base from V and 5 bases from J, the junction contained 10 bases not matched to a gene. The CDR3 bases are TGCGCCAGCAGCCAAGCTCCCCCGGGAGGGCCCCACAATGAGCAGTTCTTC. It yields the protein CASSQAPPGGPHNEQFF.

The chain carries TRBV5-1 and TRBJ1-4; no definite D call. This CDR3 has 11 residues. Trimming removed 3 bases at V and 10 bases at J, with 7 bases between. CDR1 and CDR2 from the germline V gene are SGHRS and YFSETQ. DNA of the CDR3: TGCGCCAGCAGCTCAGCGGGAAAACTGTTTTTT. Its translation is CASSSAGKLFF.

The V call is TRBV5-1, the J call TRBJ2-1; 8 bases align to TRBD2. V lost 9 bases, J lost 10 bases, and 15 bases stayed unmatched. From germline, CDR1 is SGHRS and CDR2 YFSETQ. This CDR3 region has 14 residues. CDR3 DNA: TGCGCCATTTCTGGGCCGGGAGGGCCGCGAGAGCAGTTCTTC. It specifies CAISGPGGPREQFF. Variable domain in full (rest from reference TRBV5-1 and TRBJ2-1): KAGVTQTPRYLIKTRGQQVTLSCSPISGHRSVSWYQQTPGQGLQFLFEYFSETQRNKGNFPGRFSGRQFSNSRSEMNVSTLELGDSALYLCAISGPGGPREQFFGPGTRLTVL.

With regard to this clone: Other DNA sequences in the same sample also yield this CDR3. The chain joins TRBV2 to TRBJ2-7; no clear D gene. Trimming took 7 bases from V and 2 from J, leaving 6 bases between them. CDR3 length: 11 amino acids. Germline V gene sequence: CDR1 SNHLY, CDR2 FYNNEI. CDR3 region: CASTGAYEQYF. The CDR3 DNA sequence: TGTGCCAGCACGGGTGCCTACGAGCAGTACTTC. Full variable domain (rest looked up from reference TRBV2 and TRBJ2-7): EPEVTQTPSHQVTQMGQEVILRCVPISNHLYFYWYRQILGQKVEFLVSFYNNEISEKSEIFDDQFSVERPDGSNFTLKIRSTKLEDSAMYFCASTGAYEQYFGPGTRLTVT.

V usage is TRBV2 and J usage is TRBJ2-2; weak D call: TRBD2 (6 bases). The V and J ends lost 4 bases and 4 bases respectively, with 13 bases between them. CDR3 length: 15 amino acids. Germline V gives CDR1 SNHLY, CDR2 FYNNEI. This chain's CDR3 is CASSVVGGSTGELFF. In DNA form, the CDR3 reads TGTGCCAGCAGTGTGGTGGGAGGAAGCACCGGGGAGCTGTTTTTT.

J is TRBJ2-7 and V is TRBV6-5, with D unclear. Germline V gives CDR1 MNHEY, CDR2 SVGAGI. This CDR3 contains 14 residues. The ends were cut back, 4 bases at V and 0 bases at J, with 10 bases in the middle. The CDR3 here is CASSFRLVSYEQYF. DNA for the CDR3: TGTGCCAGCAGTTTCCGACTGGTCTCCTACGAGCAGTACTTC.

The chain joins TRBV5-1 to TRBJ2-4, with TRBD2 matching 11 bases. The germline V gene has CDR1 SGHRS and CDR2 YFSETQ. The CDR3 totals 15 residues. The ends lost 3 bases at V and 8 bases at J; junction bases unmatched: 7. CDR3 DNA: TGCGCCAGCAGCTCCCGCACTAGCGGGGGAGACATTCAGTACTTC. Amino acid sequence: CASSSRTSGGDIQYF.

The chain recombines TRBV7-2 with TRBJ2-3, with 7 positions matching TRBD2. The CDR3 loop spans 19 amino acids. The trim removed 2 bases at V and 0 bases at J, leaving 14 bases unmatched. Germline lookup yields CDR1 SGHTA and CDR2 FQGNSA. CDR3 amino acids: CASSLMVVGLAVSTDTQYF. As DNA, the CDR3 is TGTGCCAGCAGCTTAATGGTGGTAGGCCTAGCGGTGAGCACAGATACGCAGTATTTT.

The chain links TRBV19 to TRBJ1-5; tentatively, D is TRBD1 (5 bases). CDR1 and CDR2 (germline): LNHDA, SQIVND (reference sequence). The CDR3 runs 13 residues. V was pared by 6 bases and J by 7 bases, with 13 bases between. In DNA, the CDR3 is TGTGCCAGTAGGCCGGGGACTGGACAGCCCCAGCATTTT. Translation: CASRPGTGQPQHF.